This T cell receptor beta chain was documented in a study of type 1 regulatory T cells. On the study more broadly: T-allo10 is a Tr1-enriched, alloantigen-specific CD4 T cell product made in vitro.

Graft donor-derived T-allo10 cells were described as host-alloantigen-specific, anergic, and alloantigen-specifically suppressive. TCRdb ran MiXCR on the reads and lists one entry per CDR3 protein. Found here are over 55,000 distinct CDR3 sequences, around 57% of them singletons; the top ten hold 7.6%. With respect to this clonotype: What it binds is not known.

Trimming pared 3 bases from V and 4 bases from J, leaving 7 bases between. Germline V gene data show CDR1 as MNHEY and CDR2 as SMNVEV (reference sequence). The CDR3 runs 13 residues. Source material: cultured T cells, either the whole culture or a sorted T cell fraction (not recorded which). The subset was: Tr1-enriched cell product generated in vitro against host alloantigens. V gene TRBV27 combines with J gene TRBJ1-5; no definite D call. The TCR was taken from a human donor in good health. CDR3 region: CASSFTGNQPQHF. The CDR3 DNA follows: TGTGCCAGCAGTTTTACTGGTAATCAGCCCCAGCATTTT.